The present entry profiles one T cell receptor (beta chain) with its context. Its antigen is not known. Clones were sequenced by immunoSEQ multiplex PCR, and TCRdb holds only the in-frame ones, with some missing. The repertoire holds millions of clones, with around 94% as singletons. The data belong to a study of shared clonotypes between healthy human individuals. Looking at the study overall: Each donor's CD8 memory used one plate, CD8 naive two, each CD4 subset three.

Broader study findings: All-four-donor shared clonotypes had higher generation probabilities than non-shared clonotypes did. Researchers found naive subsets generally carried larger estimated richness than memory subsets.

Germline loops: CDR1 MNHNS, CDR2 SASEGT. Trimming cost V 0 bases and J 4 bases, with 6 bases left between them. The CDR3 covers 13 residues. Sequenced input: naive CD4+ T cells sorted from blood. Subset in this sample: CD45RA+ positively selected. This TCR came from a man aged 18 to 30 in good health. The chain uses TRBV6-1 and TRBJ1-2; no clear D. The DNA of the CDR3 is TGTGCCAGCAGTGAAGCGTACCGCTATGGCTACACCTTC. This codes for CASSEAYRYGYTF.